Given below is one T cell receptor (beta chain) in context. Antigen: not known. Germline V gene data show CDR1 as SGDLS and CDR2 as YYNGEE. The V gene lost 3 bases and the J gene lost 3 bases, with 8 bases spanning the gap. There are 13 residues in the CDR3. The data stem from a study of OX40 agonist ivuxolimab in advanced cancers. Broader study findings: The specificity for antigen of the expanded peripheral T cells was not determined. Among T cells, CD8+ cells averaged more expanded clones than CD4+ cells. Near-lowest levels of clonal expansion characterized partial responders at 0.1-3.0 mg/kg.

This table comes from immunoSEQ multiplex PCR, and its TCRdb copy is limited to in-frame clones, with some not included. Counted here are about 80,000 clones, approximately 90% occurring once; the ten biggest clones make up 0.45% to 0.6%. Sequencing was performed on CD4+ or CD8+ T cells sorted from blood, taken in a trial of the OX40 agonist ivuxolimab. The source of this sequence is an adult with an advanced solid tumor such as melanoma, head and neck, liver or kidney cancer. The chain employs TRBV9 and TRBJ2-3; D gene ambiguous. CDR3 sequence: CASSAPPTDTQYF. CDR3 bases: TGTGCCAGCAGCGCCCCCCCGACAGATACGCAGTATTTT.